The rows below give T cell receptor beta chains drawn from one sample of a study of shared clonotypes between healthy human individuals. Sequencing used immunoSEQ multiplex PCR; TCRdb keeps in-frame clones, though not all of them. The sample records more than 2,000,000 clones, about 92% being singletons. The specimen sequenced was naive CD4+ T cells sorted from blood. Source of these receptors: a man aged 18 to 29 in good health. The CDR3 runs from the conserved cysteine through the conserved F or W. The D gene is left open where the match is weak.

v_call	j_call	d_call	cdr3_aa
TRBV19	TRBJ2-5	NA	CASSISWGGRETQYF
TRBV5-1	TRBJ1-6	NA	CASSLVADSYNSPLHF
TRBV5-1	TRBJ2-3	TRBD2	CASSSGLAGGITDTQYF
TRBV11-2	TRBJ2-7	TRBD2	CASSLSTGGPTYEQYF
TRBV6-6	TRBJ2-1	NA	CASSYSGGSGNNEQFF
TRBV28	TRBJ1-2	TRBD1	CASCRDRGLNYGYTF
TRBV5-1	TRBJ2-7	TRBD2	CASSLFETSGFSYEQYF
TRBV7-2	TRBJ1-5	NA	CASSPGGTLGAQHF
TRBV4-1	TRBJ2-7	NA	CASSQDGRSYEQYF
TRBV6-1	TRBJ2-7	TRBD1	CASRLTGGTYEQYF
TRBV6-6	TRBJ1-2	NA	CASSSLYGYTF
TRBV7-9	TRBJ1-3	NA	CVSQGINGNTIYF
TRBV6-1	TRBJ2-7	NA	CASSGYPQTYEQYF
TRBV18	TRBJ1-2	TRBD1	CASSPFWTGIVYGYTF
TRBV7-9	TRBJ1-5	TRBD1	CASSPSTGTSNQPQHF
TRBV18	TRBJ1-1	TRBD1	CASSPRQGPNTEAFF
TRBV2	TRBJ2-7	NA	CASRNDPSSYEQYF
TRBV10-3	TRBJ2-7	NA	CATQGNYEQYF
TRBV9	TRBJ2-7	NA	CASSVGVGPVSYEQYF
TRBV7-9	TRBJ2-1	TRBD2	CASSFRLAGGPGYNEQFF
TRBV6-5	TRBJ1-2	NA	CASSLTRVDGYTF
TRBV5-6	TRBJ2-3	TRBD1	CASSSGQASGDTQYF
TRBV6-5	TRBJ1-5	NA	CASSYRGGQPQHF
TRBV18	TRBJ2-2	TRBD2	CASSPTAGGLNTGELFF
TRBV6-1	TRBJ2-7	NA	CASRDTKLYEQYF
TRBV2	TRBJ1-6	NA	CASSERGGNNSPLHF
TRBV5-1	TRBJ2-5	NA	CASSRRTEETQYF
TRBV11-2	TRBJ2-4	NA	CASSLSREAKNIQYF
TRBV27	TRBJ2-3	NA	CASSLSGLSSDTQYF
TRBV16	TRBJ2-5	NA	CASSQYLGETQYF
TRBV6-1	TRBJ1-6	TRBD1	CASANRGQGNSPLHF
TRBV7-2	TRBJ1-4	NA	CASSFGRVEKLFF
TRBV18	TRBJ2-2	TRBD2	CASSPSGLAGGTGELFF
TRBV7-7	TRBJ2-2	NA	CASSLDVDGELFF
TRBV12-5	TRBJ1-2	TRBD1	CASGLVRKDRASSGYTF
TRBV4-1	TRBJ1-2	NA	CASSRGTEGNYGYTF
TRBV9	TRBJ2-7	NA	CASSVAPESYEQYF
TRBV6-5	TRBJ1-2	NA	CASSPGGVGYGYTF
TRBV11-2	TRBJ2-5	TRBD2	CASSLAGGETQYF
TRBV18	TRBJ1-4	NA	CASSKEATNEKLFF
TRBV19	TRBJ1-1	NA	CASKVRGGTNTEAFF
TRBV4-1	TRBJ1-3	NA	CASSQDILRSGNTIYF
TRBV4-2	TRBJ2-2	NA	CASSQDVGNTGELFF
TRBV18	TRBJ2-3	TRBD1	CASSLATGSTDTQYF
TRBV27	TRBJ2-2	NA	CASSFATGELFF
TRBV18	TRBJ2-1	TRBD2	CASSPPTGAGGYNEQFF
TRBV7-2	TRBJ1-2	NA	CASSSTGLYGYTF
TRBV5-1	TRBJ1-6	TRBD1	CASSSDYRDRDNSPLHF
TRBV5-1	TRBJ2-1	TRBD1	CASSADREMGVLYNEQFF
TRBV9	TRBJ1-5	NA	CASSVGPNQPQHF
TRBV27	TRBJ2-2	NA	CASSLNPPDTGELFF